This entry features one T cell receptor (beta chain) sequence. The sample belongs to a study of blood T cell repertoires in COVID-19. Turning to the study itself: Collection of acute and convalescent COVID-19 samples took place in the United States, Italy and Spain. PBMCs, B-cell-depleted T cells, or T cells provided the cDNA or gDNA that made up the material.

Original methodology: By means of reference gene primer amplification, nucleated cell counts were estimated. Method: immunoSEQ multiplex PCR; TCRdb's copy keeps in-frame clones and lacks some. For V, J and clone size, that table is used; D and trimming come from the DNA. This sample has under 40,000 clones, with approximately 96% found just once. CDR1 is SEHNR and CDR2 is FQNEAQ in the germline V gene (reference sequence). The CDR3 runs to 17 residues. V was clipped by 0 bases and J by 5 bases, with 19 bases between them. This chain links TRBV7-9 with TRBJ1-1, with D tentatively TRBD1 (5 bases). Input material: peripheral blood. This receptor was identified in a human donor with active COVID-19. The donor label of this sample is uncertain. The chain's CDR3 is CASSLAKGSLRGTEAFF. The DNA for the CDR3 is TGTGCCAGCAGCTTAGCGAAGGGGTCTTTACGTGGAACTGAAGCTTTCTTT. Looking up the rest from reference TRBV7-9 and TRBJ1-1 gives the full variable domain: DTGVSQNPRHKITKRGQNVTFRCDPISEHNRLYWYRQTLGQGPEFLTYFQNEAQLEKSRLLSDRFSAERPKGSFSTLEIQRTEQGDSAMYLCASSLAKGSLRGTEAFFGQGTRLTVV.